Following are 10 T cell receptor beta chains from one sample sequenced in a study of neoadjuvant anti-PD-1 for oral cavity cancer. TCRdb's copy holds only in-frame clones and misses some; the assay was immunoSEQ multiplex PCR. The sample holds fewer than 90,000 clones, about four fifths seen once. The sample consisted of PBMCs, taken before nivolumab (anti-PD-1) treatment. Receptors originate from a person aged 35 to 85 with oral cavity squamous cell carcinoma.

The chain uses TRBV7-2 and TRBJ1-1, with TRBD1 matching 7 bases. The CDR3 is made up of 13 amino acids. V gave up 5 bases and J gave up 4 bases; unmatched junction bases: 4. The germline CDR1 and CDR2 sequences are SGHTA and FQGNSA. CDR3 in amino acids: CASSRDRVTEAFF. CDR3 in DNA: TGTGCCAGCAGCCGGGACAGAGTCACTGAAGCTTTCTTT.

The V call is TRBV6-1, the J call TRBJ1-4, with D hard to call. The V end was cut by 2 bases, the J end by 10 bases, with 5 bases between. The CDR3 sequence is 11 residues long. Germline V gene lookup returns CDR1 MNHNS and CDR2 SASEGT. The CDR3 coding sequence is TGTGCCAGCAGTGAATCGGTAAAACTGTTTTTT. Residues: CASSESVKLFF.

V and J are TRBV19 and TRBJ2-7; D possibly corresponds to TRBD2 (6 bases). Germline V gene data show CDR1 as LNHDA and CDR2 as SQIVND (reference sequence). CDR3 length equals 16 residues. Trimming shortened V by 5 bases and J by 4 bases, and 21 bases separated the two germline ends. The CDR3 coding sequence is TGTGCCAGTAGTGCCGCGTCCGGGACTCCCATTTACGAGCAGTACTTC. Protein: CASSAASGTPIYEQYF.

The V gene is TRBV6-1, the J gene TRBJ1-5; 7 bases align to TRBD1. CDR3 length equals 16 residues. Germline values: CDR1 MNHNS, CDR2 SASEGT. The trim removed 1 base at V and 3 bases at J, leaving 6 bases unmatched. CDR3 coding DNA: TGTGCCAGCAGTGAAGTGGGGGACAGTCTCAATCAGCCCCAGCATTTT. Translating it yields CASSEVGDSLNQPQHF.

The table lists this clone with a few counts. The gene calls are TRBV18 and TRBJ2-2, with D unresolved. V lost 3 bases and J lost 0, with 11 bases in between. This CDR3 contains 16 residues. Germline V gives CDR1 KGHSH, CDR2 LQKENI. CDR3 amino acids: CASSPWGTSNTGELFF. CDR3 sequence (DNA): TGTGCCAGCTCACCCTGGGGAACCTCGAACACCGGGGAGCTGTTTTTT. Looking up the rest from reference TRBV18 and TRBJ2-2 gives the full variable domain: NAGVMQNPRHLVRRRGQEARLRCSPMKGHSHVYWYRQLPEEGLKFMVYLQKENIIDESGMPKERFSAEFPKEGPSILRIQQVVRGDSAAYFCASSPWGTSNTGELFFGEGSRLTVL.

The chain uses TRBV6-6 and TRBJ2-7; 7 nucleotides match TRBD2. Germline V gene lookup returns CDR1 MNHNY and CDR2 SVGAGI (reference sequence). CDR3 length equals 15 residues. Germline trimming cut 2 bases from V and 0 bases from J; bases unmatched to any gene: 4. CDR3 DNA sequence: TGTGCCAGCAGTTACGGGGGGGTAAGCTCCTACGAGCAGTACTTC. As protein: CASSYGGVSSYEQYF.

This clone was picked up one time. As DNA, the CDR3 is TGTGCCAGCTCCGGGACTAGGATAACCGGGGAGCTGTTTTTT. This translates into CASSGTRITGELFF. The rearrangement uses TRBV19 and TRBJ2-2; 8 bases align to TRBD2. V was pared by 9 bases and J by 5 bases, with 8 bases of the junction left unmatched. The CDR3 sequence is 14 residues long. Germline V gene data show CDR1 as LNHDA and CDR2 as SQIVND (reference sequence).

The CDR3 sequence is CASSLETGGGAFF. The CDR3 DNA sequence: TGCGCCAGCAGCTTGGAGACAGGGGGAGGAGCTTTCTTT. The rearrangement links TRBV5-1 to TRBJ1-1; 9 bases map to TRBD1. This CDR3 comprises 13 residues. Germline V gives CDR1 SGHRS, CDR2 YFSETQ. Unmatched junction bases numbered 4, after V lost 0 bases and J lost 10 bases.

With respect to this clone: The same CDR3 can be traced to other DNA sequences in this sample. This chain joins TRBV15 and TRBJ1-5; D gene ambiguous. CDR3 length equals 15 residues. Looked up from germline, CDR1 is LNHNV and CDR2 is YYDKDF (reference sequence). V was shortened by 1 base and J by 3 bases, with 10 bases between the two germline ends. The CDR3 reads CATSRGGGSNQPQHF. DNA of the CDR3: TGTGCCACCAGCAGAGGGGGAGGCTCCAATCAGCCCCAGCATTTT.

The genes are TRBV28 and TRBJ1-5; 8 bases match TRBD1. Germline V gene sequence: CDR1 MDHEN, CDR2 SYDVKM. The length of the CDR3 is 14 residues. Losses at the gene ends were 4 bases for V and 2 bases for J; bases not matched to a gene: 1. CDR3 in DNA: TGTGCCAGCAGTTCGACAGGGGGCAATCAGCCCCAGCATTTT. It translates to CASSSTGGNQPQHF.